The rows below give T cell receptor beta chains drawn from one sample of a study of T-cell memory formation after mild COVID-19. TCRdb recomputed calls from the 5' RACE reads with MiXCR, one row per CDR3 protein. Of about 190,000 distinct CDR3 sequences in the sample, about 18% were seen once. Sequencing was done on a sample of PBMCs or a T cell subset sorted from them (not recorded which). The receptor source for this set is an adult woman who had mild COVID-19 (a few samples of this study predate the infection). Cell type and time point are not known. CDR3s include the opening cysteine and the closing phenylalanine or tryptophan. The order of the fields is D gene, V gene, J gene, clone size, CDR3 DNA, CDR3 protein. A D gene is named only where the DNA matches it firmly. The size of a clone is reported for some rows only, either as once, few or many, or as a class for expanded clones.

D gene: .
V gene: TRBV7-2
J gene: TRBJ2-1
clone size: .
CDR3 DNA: TGTGCCAGCAGCTCTAGTCGTACCTCCTACAATGAGCAGTTCTTC
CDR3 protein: CASSSSRTSYNEQFF

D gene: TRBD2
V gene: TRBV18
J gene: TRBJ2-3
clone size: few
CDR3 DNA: TGTGCCAGCTCCTCCGGAGCGGGGAGCACAGATACGCAGTATTTT
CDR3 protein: CASSSGAGSTDTQYF

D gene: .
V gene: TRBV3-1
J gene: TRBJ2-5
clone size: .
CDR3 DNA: TGTGCCAGCAGCCGTACTGGGACTCTCGCGAACTTC
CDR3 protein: CASSRTGTLANF

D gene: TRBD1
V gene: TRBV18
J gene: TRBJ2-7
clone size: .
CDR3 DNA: TGTGCCAGCTCACCTTCCAGGGGGCCGGGCTACGAGCAGTACTTC
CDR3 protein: CASSPSRGPGYEQYF

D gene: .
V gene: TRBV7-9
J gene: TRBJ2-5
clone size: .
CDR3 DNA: TGTGCCAGCAGCTTATCCAGCTCGGGTTACGAGACCCAGTACTTC
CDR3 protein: CASSLSSSGYETQYF

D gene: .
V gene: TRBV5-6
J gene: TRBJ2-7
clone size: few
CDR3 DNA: TGTGCCAGCAGCCCAGGTCCTCCTGACGAGCAGTACTTC
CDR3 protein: CASSPGPPDEQYF

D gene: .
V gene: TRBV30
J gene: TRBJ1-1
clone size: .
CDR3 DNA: TGTGCCTGGAGTCCCGTCTCGGACACTGAAGCTTTCTTT
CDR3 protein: CAWSPVSDTEAFF

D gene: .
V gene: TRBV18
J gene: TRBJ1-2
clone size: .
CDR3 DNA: TGTGCCAGCTCACTTAGCCAGGACTATGGCTACACCTTC
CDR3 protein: CASSLSQDYGYTF

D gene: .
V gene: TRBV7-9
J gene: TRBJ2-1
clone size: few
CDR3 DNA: TGTGCCAGCAGCTTAGGGGAGTGGGGTGAGCAGTTCTTC
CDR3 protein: CASSLGEWGEQFF

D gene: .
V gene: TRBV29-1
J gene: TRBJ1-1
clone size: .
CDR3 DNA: TGCAGCGTCCCTATTAGGGGGGGCACTGAAGCTTTCTTT
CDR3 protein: CSVPIRGGTEAFF

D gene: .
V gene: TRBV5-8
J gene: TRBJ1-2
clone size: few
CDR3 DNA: TGTGCCAGCAGCTTGGCGGGGGGAGTTTACTATGGCTACACCTTC
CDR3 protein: CASSLAGGVYYGYTF

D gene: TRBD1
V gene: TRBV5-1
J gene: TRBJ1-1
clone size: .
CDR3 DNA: TGCGCCAGCACCCAAACAGGGGTGAACACTGAAGCTTTCTTT
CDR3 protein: CASTQTGVNTEAFF

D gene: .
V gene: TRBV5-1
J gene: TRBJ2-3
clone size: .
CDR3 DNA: TGCGCCAGCAGTCAGCTTAGCGATTGGACAGATACGCAGTATTTT
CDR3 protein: CASSQLSDWTDTQYF

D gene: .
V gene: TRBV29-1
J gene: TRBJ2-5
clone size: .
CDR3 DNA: TGCAGCGCCTATCTCAACGAGGCAGAGACCCAGTACTTC
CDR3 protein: CSAYLNEAETQYF

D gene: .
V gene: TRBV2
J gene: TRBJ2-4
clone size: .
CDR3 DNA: TGTGCCAGCGGTACTGGAAAAGGGATTGGGGCCAAAAACATTCAGTACTTC
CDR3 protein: CASGTGKGIGAKNIQYF

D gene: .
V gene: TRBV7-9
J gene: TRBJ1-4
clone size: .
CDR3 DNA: TGTGCCAGCAGCCTAATCCCCTTCGGACAGACCGCTGCAACTAATGAAAAACTGTTTTTT
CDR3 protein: CASSLIPFGQTAATNEKLFF

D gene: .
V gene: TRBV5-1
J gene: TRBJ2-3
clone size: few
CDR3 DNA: TGCGCCAGCAGCTTCACCGGAGGGGATACGCAGTATTTT
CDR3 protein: CASSFTGGDTQYF

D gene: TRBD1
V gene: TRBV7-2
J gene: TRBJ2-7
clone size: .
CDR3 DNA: TGTGCCAGCAGCGCCGGGACAGGGGGCGCGTACGAGCAGTACTTC
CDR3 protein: CASSAGTGGAYEQYF

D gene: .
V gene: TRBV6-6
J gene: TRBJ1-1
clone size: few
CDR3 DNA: TGTGCCAGCAGTTACTCGGGCGTGAACACTGAAGCTTTCTTT
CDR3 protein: CASSYSGVNTEAFF

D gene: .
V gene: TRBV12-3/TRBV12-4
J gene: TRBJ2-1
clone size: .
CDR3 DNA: TGTGCCAGCACCCTGGGGCGACTACACCGCAATGAGCAGTTCTTC
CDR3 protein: CASTLGRLHRNEQFF

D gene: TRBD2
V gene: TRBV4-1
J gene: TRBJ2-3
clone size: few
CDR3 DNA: TGCGCCAGCAGCCAAGATCAAGGTAGCGGGGGGGCGGATACGCAGTATTTT
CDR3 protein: CASSQDQGSGGADTQYF

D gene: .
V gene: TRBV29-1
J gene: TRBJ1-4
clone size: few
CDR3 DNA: TGCAGCGTTGAGGGGGTCCCGCCTGCAAAACTGTTTTTT
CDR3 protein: CSVEGVPPAKLFF

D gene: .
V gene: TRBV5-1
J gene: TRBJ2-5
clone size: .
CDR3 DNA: TGCGCCAGCAGCTTGGAAATCCAGGGAGGCCAAGAGACCCAGTACTTC
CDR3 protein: CASSLEIQGGQETQYF

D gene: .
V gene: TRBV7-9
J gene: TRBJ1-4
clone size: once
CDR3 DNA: TGTGCCAGCAGCTTTGACACCTTTCGAACTGAAAAACTGTTTTTT
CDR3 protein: CASSFDTFRTEKLFF

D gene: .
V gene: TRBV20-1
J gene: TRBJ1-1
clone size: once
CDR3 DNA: TGCAGTGCTAGCGGGTTCACCAAGCGGGGCACTGAAGCTTTCTTT
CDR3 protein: CSASGFTKRGTEAFF